Listed here are 17 T cell receptor beta chains from one sample, sequenced in a study of blood T cell repertoires in COVID-19. Here immunoSEQ multiplex PCR was the method, and the copy in TCRdb shows in-frame clones only, minus some. The sample yields about 500,000 clones, 85% to 90% seen once. Sequencing input: peripheral blood. These TCRs come from a woman between 50 and 59 years old with COVID-19, enrolled during active disease.

This chain links TRBV2 with TRBJ2-5, with TRBD2 matching 8 bases. The J segment lost 7 bases and the V segment lost 9 bases, leaving 16 bases of the junction unmatched. Per germline, CDR1 SNHLY and CDR2 FYNNEI. CDR3 size: 15 residues. CDR3 residues: CASRGRAGAEWTQYF. CDR3 coding DNA: TGTGCCAGTCGAGGACGAGCGGGGGCTGAGTGGACCCAGTACTTC.

The chain couples TRBV6-6 to TRBJ1-3; 9 bases line up with TRBD1. Germline loops: CDR1 MNHNY, CDR2 SVGAGI (reference sequence). CDR3 length: 20 amino acids. Trimming cost V 5 bases and J 0 bases; bases outside gene matches: 17. CDR3 loop: CASSPRDREFYSSSGNTIYF. In nucleotides, the CDR3 is TGTGCCAGCAGTCCCCGGGACAGGGAATTCTATAGCTCCTCTGGAAACACCATATATTTT.

This rearrangement joins TRBV19 to TRBJ2-5; 9 nucleotides line up with TRBD1. V shed 6 bases, J shed 1 base, and the junction held 6 bases outside the gene matches. Germline CDR1 and CDR2: LNHDA and SQIVND (reference sequence). The CDR3 consists of 15 residues. CDR3 bases: TGTGCCAGTAGGAAGGGACAGGGCCTCCAAGAGACCCAGTACTTC. It translates to CASRKGQGLQETQYF.

This chain links TRBV11-3 with TRBJ2-5; TRBD2 is a possible D gene (5 bases). The CDR3 covers 14 residues. Germline CDR1 is SGHNT and CDR2 is YENEEA. V was trimmed by 3 bases and J by 3 bases, leaving 11 bases between them. Here the CDR3 reads CASSFGPAEETQYF. In nucleotides, the CDR3 is TGTGCCAGCAGCTTCGGCCCAGCGGAAGAGACCCAGTACTTC.

The chain has TRBV5-1 and TRBJ1-1; 9 nucleotides match TRBD1. Trimming at V came to 6 bases and at J to 0 bases, leaving 6 bases not matched to a gene. The CDR3 sequence is 15 residues long. Germline V lookup: CDR1 SGHRS, CDR2 YFSETQ. In nucleotides, the CDR3 is TGCGCCAGCAAGGGACAGGGCTACATGAACACTGAAGCTTTCTTT. Protein: CASKGQGYMNTEAFF.

The rearrangement uses TRBV30 and TRBJ1-1; D call uncertain. V was cut by 0 bases and J by 4 bases, with 12 bases left in between. The CDR3 runs 14 residues. Germline V CDR1 and CDR2: GTSNPN, SVGIG (reference sequence). The CDR3 protein is CAWSVLGSGTEAFF. The CDR3 bases are TGTGCCTGGAGTGTACTCGGATCGGGCACTGAAGCTTTCTTT.

This chain uses TRBV19 with TRBJ1-1; D gene ambiguous. The V gene lost 5 bases and the J gene lost 1 base, with 8 bases spanning the gap. Germline CDR1 is LNHDA and CDR2 is SQIVND (reference sequence). This CDR3 comprises 13 residues. As DNA, the CDR3 is TGTGCCAGTAGTGCTATACCGAACACTGAAGCTTTCTTT. Its protein is CASSAIPNTEAFF. The entire variable domain, with the rest obtained from reference TRBV19 and TRBJ1-1, is as follows: DGGITQSPKYLFRKEGQNVTLSCEQNLNHDAMYWYRQDPGQGLRLIYYSQIVNDFQKGDIAEGYSVSREKKESFPLTVTSAQKNPTAFYLCASSAIPNTEAFFGQGTRLTVV.

V is TRBV15 and J is TRBJ1-2; D might be TRBD1 (5 bases). Trimming removed 9 bases at V and 3 bases at J, with 14 bases between. This CDR3 region has 13 residues. Germline values: CDR1 LNHNV, CDR2 YYDKDF (reference sequence). CDR3 in DNA: TGTGCCACAAGCCCCGGGACTTACTATGGCTACACCTTC. As protein: CATSPGTYYGYTF.

This chain connects TRBV15 to TRBJ1-6, with TRBD1 matching over 9 bases. CDR1 and CDR2 (germline): LNHNV, YYDKDF (reference sequence). The length of the CDR3 is 15 residues. Trimming took 2 bases from V and 9 from J; bases not matched to a gene: 5. The CDR3 here is CATSRTGTGPSPLHF. Here the CDR3 DNA reads TGTGCCACCAGCAGAACCGGGACAGGGCCTTCACCCCTCCACTTT.

The chain combines TRBV24-1 with TRBJ2-3; D remains ambiguous. CDR3 length: 13 residues. Germline V lookup: CDR1 KGHDR, CDR2 SFDVKD. Trimming removed 4 bases from V and 4 bases from J, with 8 bases in between. For the CDR3, the DNA is TGTGCCACCAGTGAGAGAGCGTCAGATACGCAGTATTTT. Protein product: CATSERASDTQYF.

The rearrangement links TRBV2 to TRBJ2-3; 10 nucleotides agree with TRBD2. The CDR3 contains 15 residues. Germline V gives CDR1 SNHLY, CDR2 FYNNEI. V was pared by 6 bases and J by 2 bases, with 5 bases of the junction left unmatched. Here the CDR3 reads CASSRTSGTTDTQYF. CDR3 DNA: TGTGCCAGCAGCCGGACTAGCGGAACCACAGATACGCAGTATTTT.

This rearrangement joins TRBV12-3 or TRBV12-4 to TRBJ2-7, with D possibly matching TRBD1 (7 bases). This CDR3 is 12 amino acids long. V lost 8 bases, J lost 1 base, and 9 bases lay in between. The CDR3 nucleotides read TGTGCCAGCCAGGGGGGATCCTACGAGCAGTACTTC. Amino acid sequence: CASQGGSYEQYF.

The V gene is TRBV27, the J gene TRBJ2-2, with 8 bases identical to TRBD2. In germline, CDR1 is MNHEY, CDR2 SMNVEV (reference sequence). The CDR3 sequence is 14 residues long. J lost 3 bases, V lost 6 bases, and 3 bases had no gene match. The CDR3: CASRGTSHTGELFF. The CDR3 coding sequence is TGTGCCAGCAGAGGGACTAGTCACACCGGGGAGCTGTTTTTT.

J is TRBJ1-3 and V is TRBV2; 12 bases align to TRBD1. The CDR3 extends over 19 amino acids. Germline CDR1 reads SNHLY; CDR2 reads FYNNEI. After removal of 2 bases from V and 0 bases from J, the junction contained 8 bases not matched to a gene. For the CDR3, the DNA is TGTGCCAGCAGTGAAAGAGGGACAGGGGGCGGAATCTCTGGAAACACCATATATTTT. It translates to CASSERGTGGGISGNTIYF.

This clone has only one observation. J is TRBJ1-5 and V is TRBV5-6; D gene uncertain. CDR3 size: 15 residues. CDR1 is SGHDT and CDR2 is YYEEEE in the germline V gene. V lost 3 bases, J lost 0 bases, and 10 bases lay in between. The CDR3 loop is CASSYWSFSNQPQHF. As DNA, the CDR3 is TGTGCCAGCAGCTACTGGTCGTTTAGCAATCAGCCCCAGCATTTT.

V and J are TRBV5-1 and TRBJ2-1; 7 bases align to TRBD2. CDR1 is SGHRS and CDR2 is YFSETQ in the germline V gene. Trimming cost V 0 bases and J 6 bases; bases outside gene matches: 6. CDR3 length equals 15 residues. This CDR3 reads CASSLGAGVTNEQFF. CDR3 nucleotide sequence: TGCGCCAGCAGCTTGGGCGCGGGGGTTACCAATGAGCAGTTCTTC. The variable domain in full, completed from reference TRBV5-1 and TRBJ2-1, reads KAGVTQTPRYLIKTRGQQVTLSCSPISGHRSVSWYQQTPGQGLQFLFEYFSETQRNKGNFPGRFSGRQFSNSRSEMNVSTLELGDSALYLCASSLGAGVTNEQFFGPGTRLTVL.

This rearrangement joins TRBV2 to TRBJ1-5, with TRBD1 as a possible D gene (5 bases). The CDR3 has 13 amino acids. Looked up from germline, CDR1 is SNHLY and CDR2 is FYNNEI. V dropped 5 bases and J dropped 6 bases, with 11 bases sitting between them. CDR3 in DNA: TGTGCCAGCAGTCGGGGGGTGCCTCAGCCCCAGCATTTT. Protein sequence: CASSRGVPQPQHF.